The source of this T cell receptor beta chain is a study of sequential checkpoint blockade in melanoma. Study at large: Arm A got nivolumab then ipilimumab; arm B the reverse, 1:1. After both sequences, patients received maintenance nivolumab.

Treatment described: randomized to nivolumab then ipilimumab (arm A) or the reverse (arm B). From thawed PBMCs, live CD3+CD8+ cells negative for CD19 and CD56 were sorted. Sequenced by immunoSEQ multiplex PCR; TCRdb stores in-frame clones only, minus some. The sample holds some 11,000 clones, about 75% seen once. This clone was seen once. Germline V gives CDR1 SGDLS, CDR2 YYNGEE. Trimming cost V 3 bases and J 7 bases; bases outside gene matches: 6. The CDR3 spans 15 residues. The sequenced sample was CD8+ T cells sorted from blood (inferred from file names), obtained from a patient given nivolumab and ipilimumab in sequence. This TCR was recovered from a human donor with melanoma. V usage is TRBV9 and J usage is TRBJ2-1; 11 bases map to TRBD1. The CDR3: CASSAGQGAGNEQFF. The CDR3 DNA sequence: TGTGCCAGCAGCGCAGGACAGGGGGCAGGGAATGAGCAGTTCTTC.